These 30 T cell receptor beta chains came from one sample sequenced in a study of cytomegalovirus exposure and HLA in healthy donors. TCRdb's copy holds only in-frame clones and misses some; the assay was immunoSEQ multiplex PCR. The sample includes hundreds of thousands of clones, 86% of them seen just once. The source material was PBMCs. These TCRs come from a woman aged 18-35 years in good health and CMV-seronegative.

The genes are TRBV6-5 and TRBJ2-7, with 10 bases that match TRBD2. Losses at the gene ends were 5 bases for V and 5 bases for J; bases not matched to a gene: 6. There are 14 residues in the CDR3. Germline CDR1 MNHEY, CDR2 SVGAGI. The CDR3, as DNA: TGTGCCAGCAGTCCGAGCGGGAGGGCCGACGAGCAGTACTTC. Its translation is CASSPSGRADEQYF.

V and J are TRBV2 and TRBJ2-5; D remains ambiguous. The V end was cut by 8 bases, the J end by 0 bases, with 10 bases between. CDR3 length: 13 amino acids. The germline CDR1 and CDR2 sequences are SNHLY and FYNNEI. CDR3 protein: CASAGEYQETQYF. DNA of the CDR3: TGTGCCAGCGCCGGAGAGTACCAAGAGACCCAGTACTTC.

V and J are TRBV27 and TRBJ2-2; 10 bases fit TRBD1. Germline values: CDR1 MNHEY, CDR2 SMNVEV (reference sequence). This CDR3 region has 16 residues. With V trimmed by 6 bases and J by 5 bases, 9 bases remained unmatched. In DNA, the CDR3 is TGTGCCAGCAGACCCTTGGACAGGGGGAATACCGGGGAGCTGTTTTTT. Translation gives CASRPLDRGNTGELFF.

V gene TRBV28 combines with J gene TRBJ1-4, with TRBD1 identical over 10 bases. The germline gives CDR1 MDHEN, CDR2 SYDVKM. V was pared by 4 bases and J by 5 bases, with 4 bases of the junction left unmatched. The CDR3 runs 15 residues. CDR3 residues: CASSSDRGINEKLFF. The CDR3 DNA is TGTGCCAGCAGTTCGGACAGGGGGATCAATGAAAAACTGTTTTTT.

V gene TRBV6-1 combines with J gene TRBJ2-3, with 7 bases aligning to TRBD1. CDR3 size: 14 residues. V lost 7 bases, J lost 4 bases, and 8 bases stayed unmatched. The germline CDR1 and CDR2 sequences are MNHNS and SASEGT. CDR3 in amino acids: CASTTGTDSDTQYF. The CDR3 nucleotides read TGTGCCAGCACCACCGGGACAGATTCAGATACGCAGTATTTT.

The chain links TRBV10-3 to TRBJ2-1; 9 bases align to TRBD2. V lost 10 bases and J lost 0; bases outside the gene matches: 16. The CDR3 has 18 residues. Germline CDR1 is ENHRY and CDR2 is SYGVKD. CDR3 nucleotides: TGTGCCACACGGGGGTTGGCGGGAGGGGGAAGCTCCTACAATGAGCAGTTCTTC. Residues: CATRGLAGGGSSYNEQFF.

The rearrangement joins TRBV2 to TRBJ2-4; possible D gene TRBD1, 5 bases. Trimming shortened V by 6 bases and J by 0 bases, and 12 bases separated the two germline ends. CDR1 is SNHLY and CDR2 is FYNNEI in the germline V gene. The CDR3 covers 15 residues. The CDR3 loop reads CASRDRTLAKNIQYF. The DNA for the CDR3 is TGTGCCAGCAGAGATCGGACACTAGCCAAAAACATTCAGTACTTC.

This chain links TRBV7-2 with TRBJ2-5; 15 nucleotides line up with TRBD2. The germline V gene encodes CDR1 SGHTA and CDR2 FQGNSA. J lost 2 bases, V lost 3 bases, and 7 bases had no gene match. The CDR3 contains 18 residues. The CDR3 is CASSFGTSGRRRQETQYF. CDR3 coding DNA: TGTGCCAGCAGCTTTGGGACTAGCGGGAGGAGGAGGCAAGAGACCCAGTACTTC.

The V call is TRBV7-2, the J call TRBJ1-5, with 7 positions matching TRBD1. The CDR3 is 15 amino acids. V lost 2 bases and J lost 5; bases outside the gene matches: 6. Germline V lookup: CDR1 SGHTA, CDR2 FQGNSA. CDR3 sequence (DNA): TGTGCCAGCAGCTTATCAGGGACAGCTTATCAGCCCCAGCATTTT. The encoded protein is CASSLSGTAYQPQHF.

CDR3 loop: CASSVVPSGGSGEQFF. As DNA, the CDR3 is TGTGCCAGCAGCGTAGTGCCTAGCGGGGGCTCGGGGGAGCAGTTCTTC. V and J are TRBV9 and TRBJ2-1, with TRBD2 matching 10 bases. The germline V gene has CDR1 SGDLS and CDR2 YYNGEE. The length of the CDR3 is 16 residues. J was trimmed by 10 bases and V by 0 bases; bases with no gene match: 10. The full variable domain, with the rest looked up from reference TRBV9 and TRBJ2-1, is DSGVTQTPKHLITATGQRVTLRCSPRSGDLSVYWYQQSLDQGLQFLIQYYNGEERAKGNILERFSAQQFPDLHSELNLSSLELGDSALYFCASSVVPSGGSGEQFFGPGTRLTVL.

This clone came up once. The rearrangement links TRBV30 to TRBJ2-1, with 9 bases identical to TRBD2. Unmatched junction bases numbered 12, after V lost 8 bases and J lost 10 bases. Germline V lookup: CDR1 GTSNPN, CDR2 SVGIG (reference sequence). The CDR3 has 13 amino acids. CDR3 DNA: TGTGCCCACGGGGCGGGGGGGCCAGAGGAGCAGTTCTTC. Translated, it gives CAHGAGGPEEQFF.

The rearrangement links TRBV28 to TRBJ1-1; the D gene is possibly TRBD1 (5 bases). This CDR3 is 13 amino acids long. Trimming cost V 2 bases and J 3 bases, with 7 bases left between them. The germline CDR1 and CDR2 sequences are MDHEN and SYDVKM. In DNA, the CDR3 is TGTGCCAGCAGTTTACAACAGGACACTGAAGCTTTCTTT. Translating gives CASSLQQDTEAFF.

The sample holds many counts of this clone. The chain recombines TRBV6-5 with TRBJ1-2; D is undetermined. Germline V gene lookup returns CDR1 MNHEY and CDR2 SVGAGI. The CDR3 has 14 amino acids. The V gene lost 2 bases and the J gene lost 4 bases, with 11 bases spanning the gap. The CDR3 region has the DNA TGTGCCAGCAGTTACAGTGCACGGAGCTATGGCTACACCTTC. This gives the protein CASSYSARSYGYTF.

This clone turned up a few times. V gene TRBV2 combines with J gene TRBJ1-1; 7 bases map to TRBD1. This CDR3 region has 14 residues. V shed 3 bases and J 4 bases; nucleotides not matched to a gene: 5. Germline CDR1 is SNHLY and CDR2 is FYNNEI. CDR3 in amino acids: CASSELSGGTEAFF. The CDR3 DNA reads TGTGCCAGCAGTGAGTTGTCAGGGGGCACTGAAGCTTTCTTT.

This clone was recorded a few times. The chain uses TRBV19 and TRBJ1-2; TRBD1 is a possible D gene (5 bases). This CDR3 is 12 amino acids long. The V and J ends lost 4 bases and 4 bases respectively, with 7 bases between them. Germline values: CDR1 LNHDA, CDR2 SQIVND (reference sequence). CDR3: CASSTDSYGYTF. The CDR3 DNA reads TGTGCCAGTAGTACAGACAGCTATGGCTACACCTTC.

The chain employs TRBV5-4 and TRBJ2-7, with D perhaps matching TRBD2 (6 bases). This CDR3 has 12 residues. CDR1 is SGHNT and CDR2 is YYREEE in the germline V gene (reference sequence). Trimming left V 4 bases short and J 3 bases short, with 8 bases between. CDR3 region: CASSRTNYEQYF. As DNA, the CDR3 is TGTGCCAGCAGCCGGACTAACTACGAGCAGTACTTC.

The rearrangement uses TRBV6-1 and TRBJ2-2, with TRBD1 matching over 7 bases. Losses at the gene ends were 5 bases for V and 6 bases for J; bases not matched to a gene: 6. CDR1 and CDR2 from the germline V gene are MNHNS and SASEGT. The CDR3 has 14 residues. The DNA of the CDR3 is TGTGCCAGCAGTATCCCGACAGGGCCCGGGGAGCTGTTTTTT. Its protein is CASSIPTGPGELFF.

This chain links TRBV27 with TRBJ1-2; weak D call: TRBD1 (6 bases). CDR1 is MNHEY and CDR2 is SMNVEV in the germline V gene (reference sequence). CDR3 length: 13 amino acids. V was clipped by 6 bases and J by 0 bases, with 8 bases between them. The CDR3 sequence is CASRRTANYGYTF. Written as DNA, the CDR3 is TGTGCCAGCAGGCGGACAGCTAACTATGGCTACACCTTC.

The chain joins TRBV23-1 to TRBJ1-4, with D possibly matching TRBD1 (6 bases). TRBV23-1 is annotated as an ORF whose role is uncertain. The CDR3 contains 17 residues. Trimming cost V 2 bases and J 4 bases, with 17 bases left between them. CDR3 DNA sequence: TGCGCCAGCAGTCAAAGGGGACAAAAACCGGATAATGAAAAACTGTTTTTT. Its translation is CASSQRGQKPDNEKLFF.

The chain is built from TRBV6-1 and TRBJ2-1, with 10 bases matching TRBD1. The length of the CDR3 is 15 residues. Germline assignment: CDR1 MNHNS and CDR2 SASEGT. V shed 4 bases, J shed 8 bases, and the junction held 8 bases outside the gene matches. The CDR3 DNA follows: TGTGCCAGCAGTGCATACCGGGACAGGGGTGATGAGCAGTTCTTC. It specifies CASSAYRDRGDEQFF.

The chain employs TRBV10-3 and TRBJ2-1; 9 bases are shared with TRBD1. Germline CDR1 ENHRY, CDR2 SYGVKD. V was clipped by 4 bases and J by 7 bases; unmatched bases: 11. This CDR3 is 16 amino acids long. The DNA of the CDR3 is TGTGCCATCAGTGCCGCCCGGGACAGGGTAGATAATGAGCAGTTCTTC. Its translation is CAISAARDRVDNEQFF.

This chain connects TRBV14 to TRBJ1-2; 9 nucleotides agree with TRBD1. Germline loops: CDR1 SGHDN, CDR2 FVKESK. V lost 3 bases to trimming and J lost 8 bases; unmatched junction nucleotides: 7. The CDR3 is made up of 14 amino acids. The CDR3 here is CASSHRQGEEGYTF. As DNA, the CDR3 is TGTGCCAGCAGCCATAGACAGGGGGAGGAGGGCTACACCTTC.

The V call is TRBV5-1, the J call TRBJ2-7, with D perhaps matching TRBD2 (5 bases). The CDR3 contains 14 residues. Germline values: CDR1 SGHRS, CDR2 YFSETQ. V was cut by 2 bases and J by 1 base, with 10 bases left in between. This CDR3 reads CASSLLLGSYEQYF. CDR3 coding DNA: TGCGCCAGCAGCTTATTACTAGGGTCCTACGAGCAGTACTTC.

The rearrangement uses TRBV28 and TRBJ2-7; possibly TRBD1 for D (6 bases). V lost 3 bases and J lost 2, with 17 bases in between. CDR3 length equals 16 residues. Germline V gene data show CDR1 as MDHEN and CDR2 as SYDVKM. The CDR3: CASSFPGQGPPYEQYF. The CDR3 nucleotides are TGTGCCAGCAGTTTCCCGGGGCAGGGGCCTCCCTACGAGCAGTACTTC.

The chain carries TRBV27 and TRBJ2-3; D not resolved. V lost 5 bases, J lost 8 bases, and 14 bases lay in between. Germline loops: CDR1 MNHEY, CDR2 SMNVEV (reference sequence). This CDR3 is built from 13 residues. The CDR3: CASSPDWYATQYF. In DNA, the CDR3 is TGTGCCAGCAGTCCCGACTGGTACGCTACGCAGTATTTT.

The V gene is TRBV28, the J gene TRBJ2-1; TRBD2 might be the D (5 bases). The CDR3 length is 16 residues. CDR1 is MDHEN, CDR2 SYDVKM, per germline. The V gene lost 5 bases and the J gene lost 5 bases, with 19 bases spanning the gap. CDR3: CASSKRGLLLDNEQFF. The DNA for the CDR3 is TGTGCCAGCAGTAAAAGAGGACTGCTCCTAGACAATGAGCAGTTCTTC. Full variable domain (remainder filled in from reference TRBV28 and TRBJ2-1): DVKVTQSSRYLVKRTGEKVFLECVQDMDHENMFWYRQDPGLGLRLIYFSYDVKMKEKGDIPEGYSVSREKKERFSLILESASTNQTSMYLCASSKRGLLLDNEQFFGPGTRLTVL.

The chain has TRBV27 and TRBJ1-1, with unresolved D. Trimming cost V 8 bases and J 5 bases, with 27 bases left between them. The CDR3 spans 17 residues. Germline assignment: CDR1 MNHEY and CDR2 SMNVEV (reference sequence). CDR3 residues: CASLPRPGIGRVTEAFF. The CDR3 region has the DNA TGTGCCAGCCTCCCTCGCCCGGGGATAGGACGGGTGACTGAAGCTTTCTTT.

This clone occurred a few times. CDR3 residues: CASSLHANYGYTF. CDR3 sequence (DNA): TGTGCCAGCAGTTTACATGCTAACTATGGCTACACCTTC. This chain links TRBV27 with TRBJ1-2, with D hard to call. V gave up 2 bases and J gave up 0 bases, with 4 bases separating them. CDR3 length: 13 amino acids. Germline CDR1 MNHEY, CDR2 SMNVEV (reference sequence).

Here the CDR3 DNA reads TGTGCCAGCACGAGGATGGATACGCAGTATTTT. Its protein is CASTRMDTQYF. The chain is built from TRBV2 and TRBJ2-3; D is undetermined. The V gene's germline CDR1 is SNHLY and CDR2 FYNNEI. The CDR3 contains 11 residues. The V end was cut by 7 bases, the J end by 6 bases, with 8 bases between.

The chain joins TRBV25-1 to TRBJ2-5; no clear D gene. CDR1 is MGHDK and CDR2 is SYGVNS in the germline V gene. The CDR3 extends over 13 amino acids. Trimming cost V 3 bases and J 4 bases, with 9 bases left between them. CDR3 loop: CASSDRERETQYF. For the CDR3, the DNA is TGTGCCAGCAGTGACCGCGAGCGAGAGACCCAGTACTTC. Drawing the rest from reference TRBV25-1 and TRBJ2-5, the complete variable domain is EADIYQTPRYLVIGTGKKITLECSQTMGHDKMYWYQQDPGMELHLIHYSYGVNSTEKGDLSSESTVSRIRTEHFPLTLESARPSHTSQYLCASSDRERETQYFGPGTRLLVL.